This is a list of T cell receptor beta chains from one sample in a study of regulatory dendritic cells for organ transplantation. These receptors are not linked to any known antigen. Clones were read by immunoSEQ multiplex PCR, and TCRdb kept only the in-frame ones, dropping some. The sample carries some 12,000 clones, 75% to 80% recorded once. The sample comprised naive CD8+ T cells from blood cultured with regulatory dendritic cells. The source is a human donor in good health. The CDR3 runs from the conserved cysteine through the conserved F or W. A D gene is named only where the DNA matches it firmly. Some rows mark clone size as missing; the rest say once, few, many or name a class of expanded clone.

J gene: TRBJ1-1
D gene: NA
V gene: TRBV7-3
clone size: NA
CDR3 protein: CASSLRYQDEAFF
CDR3 DNA: TGTGCCAGCAGCTTAAGGTATCAGGATGAAGCTTTCTTT

J gene: TRBJ2-1
D gene: TRBD2
V gene: TRBV4-1
clone size: NA
CDR3 protein: CASSQDAGRVDEQFF
CDR3 DNA: TGCGCCAGCAGCCAAGATGCAGGGAGGGTCGATGAGCAGTTCTTC

J gene: TRBJ1-1
D gene: TRBD1
V gene: TRBV7-9
clone size: few
CDR3 protein: CASSQTGVGTEAFF
CDR3 DNA: TGTGCCAGCAGCCAGACAGGGGTCGGCACTGAAGCTTTCTTT

J gene: TRBJ1-2
D gene: NA
V gene: TRBV7-8
clone size: NA
CDR3 protein: CASSLVPRNNYGYTF
CDR3 DNA: TGTGCCAGCAGCTTAGTTCCGCGAAACAACTATGGCTACACCTTC

J gene: TRBJ2-7
D gene: NA
V gene: TRBV7-8
clone size: NA
CDR3 protein: CASRLESGDAYEQYF
CDR3 DNA: TGTGCCAGCAGACTCGAATCCGGAGATGCCTACGAGCAGTACTTC

J gene: TRBJ2-1
D gene: NA
V gene: TRBV6-1
clone size: NA
CDR3 protein: CASSEDAGSYNEQFF
CDR3 DNA: TGTGCCAGCAGTGAGGACGCGGGGTCCTACAATGAGCAGTTCTTC

J gene: TRBJ2-1
D gene: TRBD1
V gene: TRBV7-9
clone size: NA
CDR3 protein: CASSLGQGDYNEQFF
CDR3 DNA: TGTGCCAGCAGCTTGGGACAGGGGGACTACAATGAGCAGTTCTTC

J gene: TRBJ2-1
D gene: TRBD1
V gene: TRBV4-1
clone size: NA
CDR3 protein: CASSQNRGNEQFF
CDR3 DNA: TGCGCCAGCAGCCAGAACAGGGGGAATGAGCAGTTCTTC

J gene: TRBJ2-5
D gene: NA
V gene: TRBV5-1
clone size: NA
CDR3 protein: CASSLQNGDETQYF
CDR3 DNA: TGCGCCAGCAGCTTGCAGAATGGTGATGAGACCCAGTACTTC

J gene: TRBJ1-5
D gene: NA
V gene: TRBV11-2
clone size: few
CDR3 protein: CASSLDGQPDQPQHF
CDR3 DNA: TGTGCCAGCAGCTTAGATGGACAGCCTGATCAGCCCCAGCATTTT

J gene: TRBJ1-4
D gene: TRBD1
V gene: TRBV5-4
clone size: NA
CDR3 protein: CASSFRQGAGEKLFF
CDR3 DNA: TGTGCCAGCAGCTTCAGACAGGGGGCAGGTGAAAAACTGTTTTTT

J gene: TRBJ2-7
D gene: NA
V gene: TRBV29-1
clone size: NA
CDR3 protein: CSVLTPGLRWEEQYF
CDR3 DNA: TGCAGCGTCCTCACTCCGGGACTGAGGTGGGAAGAGCAGTACTTC

J gene: TRBJ2-1
D gene: NA
V gene: TRBV9
clone size: once
CDR3 protein: CASGLSSYNEQFF
CDR3 DNA: TGTGCCAGCGGCCTCAGCTCCTACAATGAGCAGTTCTTC

J gene: TRBJ2-5
D gene: TRBD2
V gene: TRBV10-3
clone size: NA
CDR3 protein: CAISVQAGGLETQYF
CDR3 DNA: TGTGCCATCAGTGTACAAGCGGGGGGTTTAGAGACCCAGTACTTC

J gene: TRBJ2-7
D gene: TRBD1
V gene: TRBV10-3
clone size: NA
CDR3 protein: CAIRGDRSYEQYF
CDR3 DNA: TGTGCCATCAGGGGGGACAGGTCCTACGAGCAGTACTTC

J gene: TRBJ1-3
D gene: NA
V gene: TRBV27
clone size: few
CDR3 protein: CASSFSASSGNTIYF
CDR3 DNA: TGTGCCAGCAGTTTTAGTGCTAGCTCTGGAAACACCATATATTTT

J gene: TRBJ2-3
D gene: NA
V gene: TRBV5-5
clone size: once
CDR3 protein: CASSLGQSDTQYF
CDR3 DNA: TGTGCCAGCAGCTTGGGGCAGTCAGATACGCAGTATTTT

J gene: TRBJ1-1
D gene: NA
V gene: TRBV7-8
clone size: NA
CDR3 protein: CASSSPTGTELNTEAFF
CDR3 DNA: TGTGCCAGCAGCTCCCCAACAGGGACCGAATTGAACACTGAAGCTTTCTTT

J gene: TRBJ2-7
D gene: NA
V gene: TRBV7-9
clone size: few
CDR3 protein: CASSPSPYEQYF
CDR3 DNA: TGTGCCAGCAGCCCGTCCCCCTACGAGCAGTACTTC

J gene: TRBJ2-2
D gene: TRBD1
V gene: TRBV5-6
clone size: NA
CDR3 protein: CASSLAVTGVDGELFF
CDR3 DNA: TGTGCCAGCAGCTTGGCCGTGACAGGGGTTGACGGGGAGCTGTTTTTT

J gene: TRBJ2-2
D gene: NA
V gene: TRBV9
clone size: few
CDR3 protein: CASSVAGVRGNTGELFF
CDR3 DNA: TGTGCCAGCAGCGTAGCTGGGGTACGGGGGAACACCGGGGAGCTGTTTTTT

J gene: TRBJ2-7
D gene: NA
V gene: TRBV13
clone size: NA
CDR3 protein: CASSHQLYHEQYF
CDR3 DNA: TGTGCCAGCAGCCACCAGTTGTACCACGAGCAGTACTTC

J gene: TRBJ1-3
D gene: NA
V gene: TRBV19
clone size: NA
CDR3 protein: CASSIVLRDTIYF
CDR3 DNA: TGTGCCAGTAGTATAGTCCTTCGAGACACCATATATTTT

J gene: TRBJ2-3
D gene: TRBD1
V gene: TRBV5-6
clone size: once
CDR3 protein: CASSLADRGKDTQYF
CDR3 DNA: TGTGCCAGCAGCTTGGCCGACAGGGGGAAAGATACGCAGTATTTT

J gene: TRBJ1-1
D gene: NA
V gene: TRBV19
clone size: medium-sized
CDR3 protein: CASSMGTITEAFF
CDR3 DNA: TGTGCCAGTAGTATGGGGACAATTACTGAAGCTTTCTTT

J gene: TRBJ2-5
D gene: NA
V gene: TRBV7-9
clone size: NA
CDR3 protein: CASSRGGYQETQYF
CDR3 DNA: TGTGCCAGCAGCAGGGGGGGGTACCAAGAGACCCAGTACTTC

J gene: TRBJ1-4
D gene: TRBD1
V gene: TRBV4-3
clone size: NA
CDR3 protein: CASSQGPTGGNEKLFF
CDR3 DNA: TGCGCCAGCAGCCAAGGTCCGACAGGGGGAAATGAAAAACTGTTTTTT

J gene: TRBJ2-1
D gene: NA
V gene: TRBV6-5
clone size: few
CDR3 protein: CASSYSHSGDYNEQFF
CDR3 DNA: TGTGCCAGCAGTTACTCGCACTCAGGGGATTACAATGAGCAGTTCTTC

J gene: TRBJ2-5
D gene: TRBD1
V gene: TRBV9
clone size: once
CDR3 protein: CASSPTGQGIETQYF
CDR3 DNA: TGTGCCAGCAGCCCTACGGGACAGGGGATAGAGACCCAGTACTTC

J gene: TRBJ2-7
D gene: TRBD1
V gene: TRBV2
clone size: NA
CDR3 protein: CASRGPGQVPYEQYF
CDR3 DNA: TGTGCCAGCCGAGGACCGGGACAGGTGCCCTACGAGCAGTACTTC

J gene: TRBJ2-1
D gene: TRBD2
V gene: TRBV11-2
clone size: once
CDR3 protein: CASSLEAGGPNEQFF
CDR3 DNA: TGTGCCAGCAGCTTAGAAGCGGGGGGACCCAATGAGCAGTTCTTC

J gene: TRBJ1-3
D gene: NA
V gene: TRBV11-2
clone size: NA
CDR3 protein: CASSWEGSGNTIYF
CDR3 DNA: TGTGCCAGCAGCTGGGAGGGTTCTGGAAACACCATATATTTT

J gene: TRBJ1-2
D gene: NA
V gene: TRBV29-1
clone size: NA
CDR3 protein: CSAREGGYTF
CDR3 DNA: TGCAGCGCGAGGGAGGGAGGCTACACCTTC

J gene: TRBJ2-5
D gene: NA
V gene: TRBV5-1
clone size: NA
CDR3 protein: CASSLEQARETQYF
CDR3 DNA: TGCGCCAGCAGCTTGGAACAAGCCAGGGAGACCCAGTACTTC

J gene: TRBJ1-2
D gene: NA
V gene: TRBV9
clone size: NA
CDR3 protein: CASSAPRTGSNYGYTF
CDR3 DNA: TGTGCCAGCAGCGCCCCGCGAACAGGGTCCAACTATGGCTACACCTTC

J gene: TRBJ2-5
D gene: TRBD1
V gene: TRBV13
clone size: NA
CDR3 protein: CASSLLDRGRETQYF
CDR3 DNA: TGTGCCAGCAGCCTCCTAGACAGGGGGCGAGAGACCCAGTACTTC

J gene: TRBJ2-3
D gene: NA
V gene: TRBV10-3
clone size: NA
CDR3 protein: CAISLGLATDTQYF
CDR3 DNA: TGTGCCATCAGTTTGGGGCTAGCGACAGATACGCAGTATTTT

J gene: TRBJ2-1
D gene: NA
V gene: TRBV7-6
clone size: NA
CDR3 protein: CASSYKGGGTYNEQFF
CDR3 DNA: TGTGCCAGCAGCTACAAAGGGGGTGGAACCTACAATGAGCAGTTCTTC

J gene: TRBJ2-3
D gene: TRBD2
V gene: TRBV4-1
clone size: NA
CDR3 protein: CASSQELAGGPGTDTQYF
CDR3 DNA: TGCGCCAGCAGCCAAGAACTAGCGGGGGGGCCTGGCACAGATACGCAGTATTTT

J gene: TRBJ2-1
D gene: TRBD2
V gene: TRBV7-8
clone size: NA
CDR3 protein: CASSLTGGPSEQFF
CDR3 DNA: TGTGCCAGCAGCTTAACGGGGGGGCCTAGTGAGCAGTTCTTC

J gene: TRBJ1-2
D gene: TRBD1
V gene: TRBV5-4
clone size: NA
CDR3 protein: CASSGTDYGYTF
CDR3 DNA: TGTGCCAGCAGCGGGACAGACTATGGCTACACCTTC

J gene: TRBJ1-6
D gene: NA
V gene: TRBV7-2
clone size: NA
CDR3 protein: CASSRDNSPLHF
CDR3 DNA: TGTGCCAGCAGTCGGGATAATTCACCCCTCCACTTT

J gene: TRBJ1-1
D gene: NA
V gene: TRBV19
clone size: NA
CDR3 protein: CASSIIAGKVEAFF
CDR3 DNA: TGTGCCAGTAGTATAATTGCAGGGAAGGTTGAAGCTTTCTTT

J gene: TRBJ1-2
D gene: NA
V gene: TRBV5-6
clone size: NA
CDR3 protein: CASSPGGGVANYGYTF
CDR3 DNA: TGTGCCAGCAGCCCCGGCGGGGGGGTAGCTAACTATGGCTACACCTTC

J gene: TRBJ2-1
D gene: TRBD2
V gene: TRBV9
clone size: few
CDR3 protein: CASSARLAGVNEQFF
CDR3 DNA: TGTGCCAGCAGCGCCAGACTAGCGGGGGTTAATGAGCAGTTCTTC

J gene: TRBJ1-2
D gene: TRBD1
V gene: TRBV6-1
clone size: NA
CDR3 protein: CASRWTGEGNGYTF
CDR3 DNA: TGTGCCAGCAGGTGGACAGGGGAGGGGAATGGCTACACCTTC

J gene: TRBJ1-5
D gene: NA
V gene: TRBV4-1
clone size: NA
CDR3 protein: CASSQGQNSNQPQHF
CDR3 DNA: TGCGCCAGCAGCCAAGGGCAGAATAGCAATCAGCCCCAGCATTTT

J gene: TRBJ2-7
D gene: NA
V gene: TRBV2
clone size: NA
CDR3 protein: CASSEAVDSYEQYF
CDR3 DNA: TGTGCCAGCAGTGAAGCGGTCGACAGCTACGAGCAGTACTTC

J gene: TRBJ1-1
D gene: TRBD1
V gene: TRBV5-1
clone size: NA
CDR3 protein: CASSFGTGEAFF
CDR3 DNA: TGCGCCAGCAGCTTCGGGACAGGGGAAGCTTTCTTT